These 32 T cell receptor beta chains share one sample of origin, sequenced in a study of blood T cell repertoires in COVID-19. TCRdb's copy holds only in-frame clones and misses some; the assay was immunoSEQ multiplex PCR. The repertoire holds about 250,000 clones, roughly 87% seen once, with under 0.95% in the top ten. Sample: peripheral blood. These receptors all stem from a woman aged 30 to 39 with acute or convalescent COVID-19.

CDR3: CAIRTGQGINEQFF. CDR3 in DNA: TGTGCCATCAGAACGGGACAGGGGATCAATGAGCAGTTCTTC. The genes are TRBV10-3 and TRBJ2-1, with 10 nucleotides matching TRBD1. The CDR3 loop spans 14 amino acids. Trimming took 6 bases from V and 6 from J; bases not matched to a gene: 5. Germline V lookup: CDR1 ENHRY, CDR2 SYGVKD.

The chain links TRBV12-3 or TRBV12-4 to TRBJ2-3; D is uncertain. The V end was cut by 4 bases, the J end by 4 bases, with 9 bases between. The CDR3 contains 13 residues. The CDR3 here is CASSSGLPDTQYF. The CDR3 DNA reads as TGTGCCAGCAGTTCAGGCCTTCCAGATACGCAGTATTTT.

This chain connects TRBV7-9 to TRBJ2-1, with 11 bases fitting TRBD2. CDR3 size: 18 residues. Germline-derived CDR1 and CDR2 are SEHNR and FQNEAQ (reference sequence). The ends lost 3 bases at V and 0 bases at J; junction bases unmatched: 7. The CDR3 region has the DNA TGTGCCAGCAGCTTCTCTAGCGGGAGGACCTACTCCTACAATGAGCAGTTCTTC. This translates into CASSFSSGRTYSYNEQFF.

CDR3 in amino acids: CASSLDLGGVALNEKLFF. In DNA form, the CDR3 reads TGTGCCAGCAGCTTAGATCTCGGGGGAGTCGCATTAAATGAAAAACTGTTTTTT. The chain combines TRBV11-3 with TRBJ1-4, with a tentative D call TRBD1 (5 bases). This CDR3 spans 18 amino acids. Per germline, CDR1 SGHNT and CDR2 YENEEA. V was cut by 0 bases and J by 5 bases, with 19 bases left in between.

This CDR3 is CASSMTGNTEAFF. Here the CDR3 DNA reads TGTGCCAGTAGTATGACGGGGAACACTGAAGCTTTCTTT. The rearrangement links TRBV19 to TRBJ1-1, with D unclear. Germline V gene sequence: CDR1 LNHDA, CDR2 SQIVND (reference sequence). The CDR3 sequence is 13 residues long. Trimming removed 3 bases at V and 1 base at J, with 6 bases between.

The gene calls are TRBV28 and TRBJ1-2, with 9 bases matching TRBD1. From germline, CDR1 is MDHEN and CDR2 SYDVKM. Trimming cost V 6 bases and J 7 bases; bases outside gene matches: 6. This CDR3 spans 13 amino acids. The CDR3 loop reads CASRTGGLVGYTF. The CDR3 coding sequence is TGTGCCAGCAGGACAGGGGGACTGGTTGGCTACACCTTC.

J is TRBJ1-2 and V is TRBV7-9; tentative D call: TRBD1 (6 bases). V was clipped by 2 bases and J by 8 bases, with 15 bases between them. This CDR3 spans 14 amino acids. CDR1 SEHNR and CDR2 FQNEAQ come from the germline V gene (reference sequence). In DNA form, the CDR3 reads TGTGCCAGCAGCTTACCTACAGGGCTCCGGGGCTACACCTTC. Translating gives CASSLPTGLRGYTF.

The chain uses TRBV20-1 and TRBJ1-4; D is ambiguous. The germline V gene has CDR1 DFQATT and CDR2 SNEGSKA (reference sequence). This CDR3 spans 11 amino acids. CDR3 loop: CSGATNEKLFF. CDR3 in DNA: TGCAGCGGAGCAACTAATGAAAAACTGTTTTTT.

The chain is built from TRBV5-8 and TRBJ2-5; TRBD2 is a possible D gene (5 bases). Germline V gene lookup returns CDR1 SGHTS and CDR2 YDEGEE. The CDR3 runs 11 residues. The V gene lost 2 bases and the J gene lost 7 bases, with 6 bases spanning the gap. This chain's CDR3 is CASSLSGTQYF. Here the CDR3 DNA reads TGTGCCAGCAGCTTAAGCGGGACCCAGTACTTC.

A note on this clone: One end of the junction fails to match germline, which may point to a read error. This sequence joins TRBV7-9 and TRBJ2-1; TRBD1 matches at 10 bases. The CDR3 totals 15 residues. The germline gives CDR1 SEHNR, CDR2 FQNEAQ (reference sequence). The DNA of the CDR3 is TGTGTCAGCATCGTCCGGGACAGGGGACACAATGAGCAGTTCTTC. This codes for CVSIVRDRGHNEQFF.

The J gene is TRBJ1-4, the V gene TRBV2; perhaps TRBD1 as D (5 bases). Trimming removed 3 bases from V and 4 bases from J, with 12 bases in between. Germline V gene lookup returns CDR1 SNHLY and CDR2 FYNNEI. CDR3 length: 15 amino acids. As DNA, the CDR3 is TGTGCCAGCAGTGACCTGCAGGGCTATAATGAAAAACTGTTTTTT. This sequence encodes CASSDLQGYNEKLFF. Filled out from reference TRBV2 and TRBJ1-4, the complete variable domain reads EPEVTQTPSHQVTQMGQEVILRCVPISNHLYFYWYRQILGQKVEFLVSFYNNEISEKSEIFDDQFSVERPDGSNFTLKIRSTKLEDSAMYFCASSDLQGYNEKLFFGSGTQLSVL.

The chain links TRBV4-2 to TRBJ2-7; 7 positions agree with TRBD2. Germline trimming cut 4 bases from V and 5 bases from J; bases unmatched to any gene: 5. Per the germline V gene, CDR1 is LGHNA and CDR2 is YNFKEQ. The CDR3 is 13 residues long. The CDR3 DNA sequence: TGTGCCAGCAGCCGCGGACTAGTTGACGAGCAGTACTTC. Its translation is CASSRGLVDEQYF.

The chain uses TRBV25-1 and TRBJ1-6, with D unresolved. Germline V gives CDR1 MGHDK, CDR2 SYGVNS. The ends were cut back, 5 bases at V and 9 bases at J, with 8 bases in the middle. The CDR3 loop spans 12 amino acids. The CDR3 coding sequence is TGTGCCAGCAGTAGGAGGCCTTCACCCCTCCACTTT. This codes for CASSRRPSPLHF. Complete variable domain (other parts from reference TRBV25-1 and TRBJ1-6): EADIYQTPRYLVIGTGKKITLECSQTMGHDKMYWYQQDPGMELHLIHYSYGVNSTEKGDLSSESTVSRIRTEHFPLTLESARPSHTSQYLCASSRRPSPLHFGNGTRLTVT.

This chain joins TRBV3-1 (or the pseudogene TRBV3-2) and TRBJ1-2; 7 bases are a match to TRBD1. With 0 bases clipped from V and 7 bases from J, the junction kept 14 bases outside the gene matches. The CDR3 covers 17 residues. Germline assignment: CDR1 LGHDT and CDR2 YNNKEL (reference sequence). The CDR3 region is CASSQDSIRTGDSGYTF. The CDR3 bases are TGTGCCAGCAGCCAAGACAGTATAAGAACAGGGGACTCTGGCTACACCTTC.

The rearrangement uses TRBV29-1 and TRBJ1-4; no clear D gene. From germline, CDR1 is SQVTM and CDR2 ANQGSEA. The CDR3 sequence is 13 residues long. The V end was cut by 3 bases, the J end by 8 bases, with 13 bases between. The CDR3 DNA reads as TGCAGCGTTGAGGTTACGGCGGGGGAAAAACTGTTTTTT. This sequence encodes CSVEVTAGEKLFF.

The rearrangement uses TRBV6-5 and TRBJ1-5, with D hard to call. The V end was cut by 5 bases, the J end by 7 bases, with 12 bases between. In germline, CDR1 is MNHEY, CDR2 SVGAGI. The CDR3 is 13 residues long. DNA for the CDR3: TGTGCCAGCAGTACTGGTGGGGAGCAGCCCCAGCATTTT. This translates into CASSTGGEQPQHF.

The chain uses TRBV14 and TRBJ2-2; the match to TRBD1 covers 10 bases. J gave up 2 bases and V 3 bases, and 3 bases lay outside the gene matches. The CDR3 length is 16 residues. Germline assignment: CDR1 SGHDN and CDR2 FVKESK. The CDR3 DNA sequence: TGTGCCAGCAGCCAGACGACAGGGGGCAACACCGGGGAGCTGTTTTTT. Its translation: CASSQTTGGNTGELFF.

The genes are TRBV18 and TRBJ2-7, with TRBD1 matching 10 bases. V was pared by 3 bases and J by 1 base, with 9 bases of the junction left unmatched. This CDR3 has 17 amino acids. Per the germline V gene, CDR1 is KGHSH and CDR2 is LQKENI. The CDR3 here is CASSPRTGGTGSYEQYF. CDR3 bases: TGTGCCAGCTCACCTAGGACAGGGGGAACGGGGTCCTACGAGCAGTACTTC.

The V and J genes are TRBV9 and TRBJ1-1; a possible D gene is TRBD1 (5 bases). Germline CDR1 and CDR2: SGDLS and YYNGEE. The CDR3 length is 16 residues. Between the trimmed V and J ends, which lost 0 bases and 2 bases, there was a span of 14 bases. As DNA, the CDR3 is TGTGCCAGCAGCGTAGCGGGAGGGGCGGGTAACACTGAAGCTTTCTTT. This codes for CASSVAGGAGNTEAFF.

V is TRBV29-1 and J is TRBJ2-7, with D perhaps matching TRBD1 (6 bases). Germline V gene lookup returns CDR1 SQVTM and CDR2 ANQGSEA. The V end was cut by 7 bases, the J end by 2 bases, with 18 bases between. This CDR3 contains 14 residues. The CDR3 DNA sequence: TGCAGCGCGACGACAGGAAGAGGGACCTACGAGCAGTACTTC. As protein: CSATTGRGTYEQYF.

The genes are TRBV3-1 (or the pseudogene TRBV3-2) and TRBJ2-3; the D gene is possibly TRBD1 (5 bases). The CDR3 is 14 amino acids. CDR1 LGHDT and CDR2 YNNKEL come from the germline V gene (reference sequence). V was pared by 3 bases and J by 6 bases, with 13 bases between. The CDR3 spells CASSHITGIDTQYF. The CDR3 nucleotides read TGTGCCAGCAGCCACATAACAGGAATTGATACGCAGTATTTT.

The rearrangement links TRBV19 to TRBJ2-1, with TRBD2 identical over 11 bases. The germline gives CDR1 LNHDA, CDR2 SQIVND (reference sequence). Trimming at V came to 6 bases and at J to 7 bases, leaving 11 bases not matched to a gene. The CDR3 runs to 16 residues. Here the CDR3 reads CASRTNGASGRNEQFF. The DNA of the CDR3 is TGTGCCAGTAGAACTAATGGGGCTAGCGGGAGGAATGAGCAGTTCTTC.

This clone was seen once. The gene calls are TRBV16 and TRBJ2-5, with a possible D match to TRBD2 (7 bases). Germline CDR1 KGHSY, CDR2 FQNENV. The CDR3 consists of 14 residues. The germline V and J ends were trimmed by 4 bases and 5 bases, with 14 bases remaining between them. The CDR3 spells CASSRRGPSETQYF. The CDR3 DNA follows: TGTGCCAGCAGCCGGCGGGGGCCCTCGGAGACCCAGTACTTC.

The chain couples TRBV4-3 to TRBJ2-1; a possible D gene is TRBD2 (6 bases). Germline loops: CDR1 LGHNA, CDR2 YSLEER. V gave up 0 bases and J gave up 7 bases, with 19 bases separating them. The CDR3 is 17 residues long. Written as DNA, the CDR3 is TGCGCCAGCAGCCAAGAGTGGGCGGGATTCGGCCAAAATGAGCAGTTCTTC. This sequence encodes CASSQEWAGFGQNEQFF.

The chain uses TRBV5-1 and TRBJ1-1; D perhaps matches TRBD1 (6 bases). V lost 4 bases and J 5 bases, leaving 18 bases between the germline ends. Germline values: CDR1 SGHRS, CDR2 YFSETQ. The CDR3 is 15 amino acids. CDR3 in amino acids: CASSLGQTLTTEAFF. The DNA of the CDR3 is TGCGCCAGCAGCCTCGGACAGACTTTAACAACTGAAGCTTTCTTT.

The V and J genes are TRBV2 and TRBJ1-5; D ambiguous. The CDR3 is 13 residues long. Trimming removed 6 bases from V and 5 bases from J, with 11 bases in between. In germline, CDR1 is SNHLY, CDR2 FYNNEI. In DNA form, the CDR3 reads TGTGCCAGCAGCCCCCTCCGAGATCAGCCCCAGCATTTT. It encodes CASSPLRDQPQHF.

This clone was recorded once. The chain uses TRBV12-3 or TRBV12-4 and TRBJ2-5; 7 nucleotides line up with TRBD1. The CDR3 totals 12 residues. V lost 5 bases to trimming and J lost 3 bases; unmatched junction nucleotides: 0. CDR3 in amino acids: CASSGTEETQYF. The DNA of the CDR3 is TGTGCCAGCAGTGGGACAGAAGAGACCCAGTACTTC.

The gene calls are TRBV7-2 and TRBJ2-3; D possibly corresponds to TRBD1 (6 bases). The V and J ends lost 3 bases and 4 bases respectively, with 17 bases between them. This CDR3 has 16 amino acids. The germline V gene encodes CDR1 SGHTA and CDR2 FQGNSA. The CDR3 DNA is TGTGCCAGCAGCTTGGAACAGGGATTTAGGGCAGATACGCAGTATTTT. Protein product: CASSLEQGFRADTQYF.

The chain recombines TRBV14 with TRBJ1-4, with a possible D match to TRBD1 (6 bases). The germline V gene encodes CDR1 SGHDN and CDR2 FVKESK. The CDR3 spans 15 residues. V dropped 6 bases and J dropped 4 bases, with 15 bases sitting between them. CDR3 amino acids: CASSHRAMGNEKLFF. CDR3 coding DNA: TGTGCCAGCAGTCACAGGGCGATGGGTAATGAAAAACTGTTTTTT. Full variable domain (remainder filled in from reference TRBV14 and TRBJ1-4): EAGVTQFPSHSVIEKGQTVTLRCDPISGHDNLYWYRRVMGKEIKFLLHFVKESKQDESGMPNNRFLAERTGGTYSTLKVQPAELEDSGVYFCASSHRAMGNEKLFFGSGTQLSVL.

The V call is TRBV5-6, the J call TRBJ1-4; D not certain. The CDR3 has 15 residues. Germline values: CDR1 SGHDT, CDR2 YYEEEE. The V and J ends lost 4 bases and 1 base respectively, with 11 bases between them. Written as DNA, the CDR3 is TGTGCCAGCAGCCTAGTAGGATTAACTAATGAAAAACTGTTTTTT. It is translated as CASSLVGLTNEKLFF.

The V gene is TRBV7-9, the J gene TRBJ2-1, with 7 bases aligning to TRBD1. The CDR3 is 13 amino acids. Germline CDR1 is SEHNR and CDR2 is FQNEAQ (reference sequence). Losses at the gene ends were 5 bases for V and 7 bases for J; bases not matched to a gene: 5. The DNA for the CDR3 is TGTGCCAGCAGCCGGACACAGGGGAATGAGCAGTTCTTC. Its translation: CASSRTQGNEQFF.

V is TRBV29-1 and J is TRBJ2-2; the D gene is possibly TRBD1 (5 bases). V was shortened by 6 bases and J by 0 bases, with 14 bases between the two germline ends. CDR1 SQVTM and CDR2 ANQGSEA come from the germline V gene. The CDR3 extends over 15 amino acids. CDR3 residues: CSVKRGKTNTGELFF. The CDR3 bases are TGCAGCGTAAAAAGGGGCAAAACGAACACCGGGGAGCTGTTTTTT.